This T cell receptor (beta chain) was sequenced during a study of blood T cells in healthy people across ages. Study-level points and caveats: TCR beta diversity was tightly associated with the proportion of naive T cells. A roughly linear age-dependent decrease characterized TCR beta diversity per million T cells.

The table lists this clonotype with a few counts. Antigen unknown. This CDR3 region has 18 residues. Unmatched junction bases numbered 11, after V lost 5 bases and J lost 1 base. The V gene's germline CDR1 is SNHLY and CDR2 FYNNEI. A second PCR of 7 to 11 cycles used a sample-barcoded 5' primer and a J-beta primer mix. Using its own MiXCR run on the 5' RACE reads, TCRdb lists one record per CDR3 protein. Of fewer than 650,000 distinct CDR3 sequences listed, about 27% are singletons. These same records also appear under a second study, on T cells of mothers and their children.

The sample taken for sequencing was blood. The receptor comes from a boy younger than 10 in good health. The chain recombines TRBV2 with TRBJ1-5; TRBD1 matches 10 bases. CDR3 sequence (DNA): TGTGCCAGCAGTAACCGGGACAGGGGACCGGGAAGCAATCAGCCCCAGCATTTT. Translated, it gives CASSNRDRGPGSNQPQHF.